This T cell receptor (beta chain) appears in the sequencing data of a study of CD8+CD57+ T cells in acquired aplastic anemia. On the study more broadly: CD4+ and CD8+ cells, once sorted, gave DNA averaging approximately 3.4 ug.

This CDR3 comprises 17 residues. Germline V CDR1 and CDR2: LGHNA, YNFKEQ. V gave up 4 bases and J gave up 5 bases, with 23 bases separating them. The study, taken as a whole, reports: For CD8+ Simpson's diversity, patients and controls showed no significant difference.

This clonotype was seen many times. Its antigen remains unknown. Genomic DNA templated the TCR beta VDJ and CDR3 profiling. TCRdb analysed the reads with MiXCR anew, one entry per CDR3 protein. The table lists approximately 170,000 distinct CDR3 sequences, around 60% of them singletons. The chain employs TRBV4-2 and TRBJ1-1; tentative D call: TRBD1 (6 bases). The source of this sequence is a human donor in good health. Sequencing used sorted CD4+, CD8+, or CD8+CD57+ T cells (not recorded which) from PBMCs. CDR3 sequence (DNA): TGTGCCAGCAGCCCGCAAACCAACAACAGGGTTGGAACTGAAGCTTTCTTT. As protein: CASSPQTNNRVGTEAFF.